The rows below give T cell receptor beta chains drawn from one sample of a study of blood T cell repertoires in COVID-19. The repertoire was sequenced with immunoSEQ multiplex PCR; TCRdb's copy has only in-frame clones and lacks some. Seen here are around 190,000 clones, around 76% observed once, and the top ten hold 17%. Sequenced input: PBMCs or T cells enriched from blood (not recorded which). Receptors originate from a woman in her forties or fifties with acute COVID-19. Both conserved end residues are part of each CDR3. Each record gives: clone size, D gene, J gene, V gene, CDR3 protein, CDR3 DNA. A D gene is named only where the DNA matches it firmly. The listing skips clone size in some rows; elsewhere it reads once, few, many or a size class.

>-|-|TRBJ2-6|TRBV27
CASSSLSGANVLTF
TGTGCCAGCAGTTCCCTCTCTGGGGCCAACGTCCTGACTTTC
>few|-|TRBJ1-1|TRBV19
CASSMYRKGNTEAFF
TGTGCCAGTAGTATGTACAGGAAGGGGAACACTGAAGCTTTCTTT
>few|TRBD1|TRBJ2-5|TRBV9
CASSVEGQGASETQYF
TGTGCCAGCAGCGTAGAGGGACAGGGGGCATCAGAGACCCAGTACTTC
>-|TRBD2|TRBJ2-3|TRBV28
CASKDGGAKDTQYF
TGTGCCAGCAAGGACGGGGGGGCGAAAGATACGCAGTATTTT
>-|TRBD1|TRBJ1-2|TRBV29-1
CSVRTGTGGLEGYTF
TGCAGCGTTCGTACCGGGACAGGGGGGTTAGAAGGCTACACCTTC
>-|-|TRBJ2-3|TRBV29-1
CSVVGGATDTQYF
TGCAGCGTTGTTGGCGGGGCCACAGATACGCAGTATTTT
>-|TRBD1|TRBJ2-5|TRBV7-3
CASSLTPRDSQTQYF
TGTGCCAGCAGCTTAACGCCCCGGGACAGTCAGACCCAGTACTTC
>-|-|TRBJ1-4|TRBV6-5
CASSYYQGTNEKLFF
TGTGCCAGCAGTTATTACCAGGGGACTAATGAAAAACTGTTTTTT
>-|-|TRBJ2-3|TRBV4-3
CASSQEAQGLGDTQYF
TGCGCCAGCAGCCAAGAAGCCCAGGGGCTGGGAGATACGCAGTATTTT
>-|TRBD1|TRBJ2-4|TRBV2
CATDRDQNIQYF
TGTGCCACAGACAGGGACCAAAACATTCAGTACTTC
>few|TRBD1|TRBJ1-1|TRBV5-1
CASSKNIQGPRAVAFF
TGCGCCAGCAGCAAAAATATACAGGGGCCCAGGGCGGTAGCTTTCTTT
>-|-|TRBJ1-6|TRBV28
CASIPSGPGVSPLHF
TGTGCCAGCATTCCCTCGGGACCGGGGGTTTCACCCCTCCACTTT
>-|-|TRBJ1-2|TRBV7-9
CASSPQVLDGYTF
TGTGCCAGCAGTCCACAGGTCTTAGATGGCTACACCTTC
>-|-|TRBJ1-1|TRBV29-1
CSVHDTYTEAFF
TGCAGCGTTCACGACACGTACACTGAAGCTTTCTTT
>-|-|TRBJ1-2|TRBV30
CAWRTGAGYTF
TGTGCCTGGAGGACAGGCGCTGGCTACACCTTC
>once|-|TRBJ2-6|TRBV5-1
CASSSSQGFISGANVLTF
TGCGCCAGCAGCTCTTCACAGGGATTCATCTCTGGGGCCAACGTCCTGACTTTC
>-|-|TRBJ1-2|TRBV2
CASSDGGRYGYTF
TGTGCCAGCAGTGACGGGGGGCGTTATGGCTACACCTTC
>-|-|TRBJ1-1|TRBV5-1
CASSPAGEGINTEAFF
TGCGCCAGCAGCCCGGCGGGTGAAGGGATAAACACTGAAGCTTTCTTT
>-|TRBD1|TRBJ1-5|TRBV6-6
CASSYRGGTGQPQHF
TGTGCCAGCAGTTACCGGGGAGGGACAGGACAGCCCCAGCATTTT
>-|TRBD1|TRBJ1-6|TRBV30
CAWTPGQGAMWNSPLHF
TGTGCCTGGACCCCTGGACAGGGGGCTATGTGGAATTCACCCCTCCACTTT
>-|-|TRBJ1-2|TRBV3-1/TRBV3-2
CASSQAEGGYTF
TGTGCCAGCAGCCAAGCGGAGGGCGGCTACACCTTC
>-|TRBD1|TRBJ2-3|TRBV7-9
CASSSTGDGTDTQYF
TGTGCCAGCAGCTCGACAGGGGACGGCACAGATACGCAGTATTTT
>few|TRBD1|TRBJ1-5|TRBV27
CASRSNDRGTNQPQHF
TGTGCCAGCAGATCGAATGACAGGGGGACCAATCAGCCCCAGCATTTT
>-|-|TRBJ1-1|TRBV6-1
CATTPPTGSEAFF
TGTGCCACCACACCCCCCACAGGCAGCGAAGCTTTCTTT
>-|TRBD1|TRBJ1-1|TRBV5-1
CASSLGDRVTAEAFF
TGCGCCAGCAGCTTGGGGGACAGGGTGACGGCCGAAGCTTTCTTT
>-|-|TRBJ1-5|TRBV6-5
CASSYSRGNQPQHF
TGTGCCAGCAGTTACTCGAGGGGGAATCAGCCCCAGCATTTT
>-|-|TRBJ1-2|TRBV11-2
CASSFPGSGYTF
TGTGCCAGCAGCTTTCCGGGATCGGGCTACACCTTC
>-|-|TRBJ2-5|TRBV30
CAWSPYGGARETQYF
TGTGCCTGGAGTCCCTACGGAGGGGCGCGGGAGACCCAGTACTTC
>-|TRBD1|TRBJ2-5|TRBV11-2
CASSYQTGMETQYF
TGTGCCAGCAGCTACCAGACAGGGATGGAGACCCAGTACTTC
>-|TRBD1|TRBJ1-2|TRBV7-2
CASSLGGQANYGYTF
TGTGCCAGCAGCTTAGGTGGACAGGCGAACTATGGCTACACCTTC
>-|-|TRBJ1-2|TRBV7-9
CASSSDGGAAYGYTF
TGTGCCAGCAGCTCCGATGGCGGGGCGGCTTATGGCTACACCTTC
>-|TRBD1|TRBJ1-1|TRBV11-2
CASSLGWDRGNTEAFF
TGTGCCAGCAGCTTAGGATGGGACAGGGGAAACACTGAAGCTTTCTTT